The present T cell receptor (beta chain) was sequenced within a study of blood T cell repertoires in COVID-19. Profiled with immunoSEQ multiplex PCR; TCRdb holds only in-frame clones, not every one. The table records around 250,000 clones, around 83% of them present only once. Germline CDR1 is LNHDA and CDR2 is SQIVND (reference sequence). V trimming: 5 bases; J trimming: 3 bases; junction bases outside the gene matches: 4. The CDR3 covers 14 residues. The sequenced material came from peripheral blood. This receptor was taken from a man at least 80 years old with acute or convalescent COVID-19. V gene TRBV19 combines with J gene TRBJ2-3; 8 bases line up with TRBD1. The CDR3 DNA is TGTGCCAGTAGTGCGACAGGGGTTACAGATACGCAGTATTTT. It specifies CASSATGVTDTQYF.